The rows below give T cell receptor beta chains drawn from one sample of a study of radiation and T cells in renal cell carcinoma. Clones were sequenced by immunoSEQ multiplex PCR, and TCRdb holds only the in-frame ones, with some missing. The data show 90,000 to 95,000 clones, with about 79% seen just once and roughly 6.8% held by the top ten. The source was blood, collected from a patient whose treatment included radiotherapy and nephrectomy. The source is a man aged 55-75 years with renal cell carcinoma. The CDR3 runs from the conserved cysteine through the conserved F or W. D genes are given only for firm matches. Only some rows state a clone size, as once, few, many or a class for expanded clones.

clone_size,d_call,v_call,j_call,cdr3_nt,cdr3_aa
-,-,TRBV7-3,TRBJ2-2,TGTGCCAGTGGGGCCCCGAACACCGGGGAGCTGTTTTTT,CASGAPNTGELFF
-,-,TRBV4-1,TRBJ2-7,TGCGCCAGCAGCCATCTACAGGGCCAGCAGTACTTC,CASSHLQGQQYF
-,-,TRBV20-1,TRBJ1-2,TGCAGTGCTAGGGGGGATGGCTACACCTTC,CSARGDGYTF
many,TRBD1,TRBV11-2,TRBJ2-1,TGTGCCAGCAGCCCGGGAATAGACAGGGGCCACAATGAGCAGTTCTTC,CASSPGIDRGHNEQFF
-,TRBD2,TRBV7-7,TRBJ2-7,TGTGCCAGCAGCAAGCTAGCGGGGCCCTCCTACGAGCAGTACTTC,CASSKLAGPSYEQYF
-,-,TRBV4-1,TRBJ2-6,TGCGCCAGCAGCCAAGGGTCCGGTTTTGGGGCCAACGTCCTGACTTTC,CASSQGSGFGANVLTF
many,-,TRBV9,TRBJ1-4,TGTGCCAGCAGCCTCCGGGGGGAGACAGGACATGAAAAACTGTTTTTT,CASSLRGETGHEKLFF
-,TRBD2,TRBV6-1,TRBJ2-5,TGTGCCAGCAGTGAATCGGTAGCGGGAGGTTTGGAGACCCAGTACTTC,CASSESVAGGLETQYF
-,-,TRBV29-1,TRBJ2-7,TGCAGCGTTGCGGATGGCCAGGCCTTCGCCTACGAGCAGTACTTC,CSVADGQAFAYEQYF
-,-,TRBV30,TRBJ2-7,TGTGCCTGGAGGCAAAGCCAGCCCGGGGGCGAGCAGTACTTC,CAWRQSQPGGEQYF
-,-,TRBV6-5,TRBJ2-7,TGTGCCAGCAGTTACTCAAGGACCTACTACGAGCAGTACTTC,CASSYSRTYYEQYF
-,-,TRBV7-9,TRBJ2-1,TGTGCCAGCAGCTTAGTCTCCTCCTACAATGAGCAGTTCTTC,CASSLVSSYNEQFF
-,TRBD1,TRBV27,TRBJ1-5,TGTGCCAGCAGTTTATCAAGGACAGGGTTAGGTCAGCCCCAGCATTTT,CASSLSRTGLGQPQHF
-,TRBD1,TRBV7-6,TRBJ1-2,TGTGCCAGCAGCGAAGCCGGGACAGGGGATGGCTACACCTTC,CASSEAGTGDGYTF
-,-,TRBV9,TRBJ2-2,TGTGCCAGCAGCGTTAGTATCGGGACCGGGGTTGTGCTGTTTTTT,CASSVSIGTGVVLFF
-,TRBD1,TRBV7-2,TRBJ1-3,TGTGCCAGCAGCCAACAGGGGGTCATAAACACCATATATTTT,CASSQQGVINTIYF
-,TRBD2,TRBV19,TRBJ2-1,TGTGCCAGTAGCCAGCGAGTAACTAGCGGCTACAATGAGCAGTTCTTC,CASSQRVTSGYNEQFF
-,TRBD1,TRBV6-6,TRBJ2-1,TGTGCCAGCAGTTCGGGGACAGGGGCCTACAATGAGCAGTTCTTC,CASSSGTGAYNEQFF
-,-,TRBV11-1,TRBJ1-1,TGTGCCAGCAGTAACAGACGGGTAACTTTCTTT,CASSNRRVTFF
-,-,TRBV11-2,TRBJ2-1,TGTGCCAGCAGCTTAGATCACGCCAGGGCGGGTGAGCAGTTCTTC,CASSLDHARAGEQFF
-,-,TRBV5-6,TRBJ2-5,TGTGCCAGCAGCTCGGGAACAGGAGGGGAGACCCAGTACTTC,CASSSGTGGETQYF
-,-,TRBV21-1,TRBJ2-5,TGTGCCAGCAGCCAAAAGATGGTGACAACTAGTCGGCAAGAGACCCAGTACTTC,CASSQKMVTTSRQETQYF
-,-,TRBV4-2,TRBJ2-1,TGTGCCAGCAGCCAAGTTATACCGGGAGTAATCAATGAGCAGTTCTTC,CASSQVIPGVINEQFF
-,TRBD2,TRBV28,TRBJ2-1,TGTGCCAGCAGTTTAGGGACTAGCGCCTACAATGAGCAGTTCTTC,CASSLGTSAYNEQFF
-,TRBD1,TRBV11-2,TRBJ1-4,TGTGCCAGCAGCTCCCGGACAGGGGGGGCTAATGAAAAACTGTTTTTT,CASSSRTGGANEKLFF
-,TRBD1,TRBV6-5,TRBJ1-4,TGTGCCAGCAGTTACTCGGGGACAGGGGAAAATGAAAAACTGTTTTTT,CASSYSGTGENEKLFF
-,-,TRBV28,TRBJ1-2,TGTGCCAGCAGTACCGAGGGGCCCTATGGCTACACCTTC,CASSTEGPYGYTF
-,-,TRBV28,TRBJ1-1,TGTGCCAGCAGTTTATGGACGGGCGGGAACACTGAAGCTTTCTTT,CASSLWTGGNTEAFF
once,-,TRBV7-8,TRBJ2-7,TGTGCCAGCAGCTTAGGGGGCAGATACGAGCAGTACTTC,CASSLGGRYEQYF
-,TRBD2,TRBV9,TRBJ2-3,TGTGCCAGCAGCCAGTCGGGGAGGGCAGGGGATACGCAGTATTTT,CASSQSGRAGDTQYF
-,TRBD2,TRBV7-6,TRBJ2-7,TGTGCCAGCAGCTATGGCGGGGGGTTTTCCTACGAGCAGTACTTC,CASSYGGGFSYEQYF
-,-,TRBV28,TRBJ2-1,TGTGCCAGCACTTATACCCAACCCGTATACAATGAGCAGTTCTTC,CASTYTQPVYNEQFF
-,-,TRBV2,TRBJ2-3,TGTGCCAGCAGTGAACGCCGGAGGCCCACAGATACGCAGTATTTT,CASSERRRPTDTQYF
-,TRBD1,TRBV18,TRBJ2-5,TGTGCCAGCTCAACGCCGGGACAGGGATTAAAGGGGGAGACCCAGTACTTC,CASSTPGQGLKGETQYF
once,-,TRBV28,TRBJ2-7,TGTGCCAGCACAATTCAAGGGGACGGAGCGGGCGAGCAGTACTTC,CASTIQGDGAGEQYF
-,-,TRBV10-3,TRBJ1-2,TGTGCCATCGAGAGTTCAGGGGAGGGTGGCTACACCTTC,CAIESSGEGGYTF
-,-,TRBV19,TRBJ1-1,TGTGCCAGTAGTGCCCAACCGAAAGGGGGCACTGAAGCTTTCTTT,CASSAQPKGGTEAFF
-,-,TRBV18,TRBJ1-5,TGTGCCAGCTCAACGGACAGCACCAGCGATCAGCCCCAGCATTTT,CASSTDSTSDQPQHF
-,TRBD1,TRBV19,TRBJ2-3,TGTGCCAGTAGTATGCCCCGGGACAGGGGCGGCACAGATACGCAGTATTTT,CASSMPRDRGGTDTQYF
once,-,TRBV9,TRBJ2-1,TGTGCCAGCAGCGTAGCGTTGGGAGAGCAGTTCTTC,CASSVALGEQFF
few,TRBD2,TRBV7-2,TRBJ2-6,TGTGCCAGCAGCTTCGGGGGGGCTGGGGCCAACGTCCTGACTTTC,CASSFGGAGANVLTF
-,-,TRBV5-1,TRBJ2-3,TGCGCCAGCAGCCCTCCATTGAGCACAGATACGCAGTATTTT,CASSPPLSTDTQYF
-,TRBD2,TRBV10-3,TRBJ2-1,TGTGCCATCAGGAAGGGAGGGGACTACAATGAGCAGTTCTTC,CAIRKGGDYNEQFF
-,-,TRBV19,TRBJ2-3,TGTGCCAGTCAGGAGGGCCGAGGCACAGATACGCAGTATTTT,CASQEGRGTDTQYF
-,TRBD1,TRBV19,TRBJ2-1,TGTGCCAGTAGTCTCGGGACAGGGGAGGATAATGAGCAGTTCTTC,CASSLGTGEDNEQFF
-,TRBD1,TRBV15,TRBJ1-2,TGTGCCACCAGCAGAGATGGAGCAGGGGGACGAGGCTACACCTTC,CATSRDGAGGRGYTF
-,TRBD2,TRBV28,TRBJ2-3,TGTGCCAGCAGGAACAGAGCGGGAGGGAGCACAGATACGCAGTATTTT,CASRNRAGGSTDTQYF
-,-,TRBV6-5,TRBJ2-5,TGTGCCAGCAGTTACAGGGGACTGACACAAGAGACCCAGTACTTC,CASSYRGLTQETQYF
-,TRBD1,TRBV7-2,TRBJ1-1,TGTGCCAGCAGCCGCAGGGGGCGAGACACTGAAGCTTTCTTT,CASSRRGRDTEAFF